One sample yielded the 21 T cell receptor beta chains listed below, sequenced in a study of blood T cell repertoires in COVID-19. Produced via immunoSEQ multiplex PCR; TCRdb's table is partial and in-frame only. The table lists tens of thousands of clones, over 65% of them singletons. Sequenced: peripheral blood. The receptor set was obtained from a man between 65 and 79 years old with COVID-19, enrolled during active disease.

V gene TRBV3-1 (or the pseudogene TRBV3-2) combines with J gene TRBJ2-3, with D maybe TRBD2 (7 bases). The CDR3 contains 16 residues. Germline CDR1 LGHDT, CDR2 YNNKEL (reference sequence). Trimming pared 1 base from V and 4 bases from J, leaving 15 bases between. The CDR3 protein is CASSQGPAGHADTQYF. Here the CDR3 DNA reads TGTGCCAGCAGCCAAGGTCCAGCGGGACATGCAGATACGCAGTATTTT.

The chain is built from TRBV18 and TRBJ2-3; weak D call: TRBD1 (6 bases). This CDR3 spans 15 amino acids. CDR1 and CDR2 from the germline V gene are KGHSH and LQKENI. V lost 3 bases and J 0 bases, leaving 10 bases between the germline ends. The CDR3 is CASSPRTASTDTQYF. Written as DNA, the CDR3 is TGTGCCAGCTCACCGCGGACAGCTAGCACAGATACGCAGTATTTT. The full variable domain, in which reference TRBV18 and TRBJ2-3 provide the parts outside the CDR3, is NAGVMQNPRHLVRRRGQEARLRCSPMKGHSHVYWYRQLPEEGLKFMVYLQKENIIDESGMPKERFSAEFPKEGPSILRIQQVVRGDSAAYFCASSPRTASTDTQYFGPGTRLTVL.

This sequence joins TRBV15 and TRBJ2-5; the D is unclear. CDR1 and CDR2 (germline): LNHNV, YYDKDF (reference sequence). Trimming cost V 1 base and J 5 bases, with 2 bases left between them. This CDR3 has 11 residues. In DNA form, the CDR3 reads TGTGCCACCAGCAGAGCGGAGACCCAGTACTTC. Amino acids: CATSRAETQYF.

The rearrangement links TRBV5-1 to TRBJ2-5; 7 bases are shared with TRBD1. The germline V gene has CDR1 SGHRS and CDR2 YFSETQ. The CDR3 has 14 residues. The J segment lost 2 bases and the V segment lost 5 bases, leaving 6 bases of the junction unmatched. CDR3 in DNA: TGCGCCAGCAGACGGTGGGACAGACAAGAGACCCAGTACTTC. Its protein is CASRRWDRQETQYF.

V is TRBV15 and J is TRBJ1-2; 8 nucleotides line up with TRBD1. J lost 8 bases, V lost 4 bases, and 6 bases had no gene match. From germline, CDR1 is LNHNV and CDR2 YYDKDF (reference sequence). This CDR3 has 13 residues. The CDR3 sequence is CATSNGQGRGYTF. The CDR3 DNA follows: TGTGCCACCAGCAACGGACAGGGTCGCGGCTACACCTTC.

V is TRBV11-2 and J is TRBJ1-4; TRBD1 is a possible D gene (5 bases). The length of the CDR3 is 14 residues. With 5 bases removed from V and 10 bases from J, the gap between germline ends came to 17 bases. From germline, CDR1 is SGHAT and CDR2 FQNNGV. CDR3 residues: CASSRGGTEGKLFF. CDR3 bases: TGTGCCAGCAGCCGTGGGGGGACGGAGGGAAAACTGTTTTTT.

The rearrangement links TRBV7-9 to TRBJ2-1; 7 bases are shared with TRBD2. V trimming: 11 bases; J trimming: 0 bases; junction bases outside the gene matches: 10. This CDR3 spans 15 amino acids. From germline, CDR1 is SEHNR and CDR2 FQNEAQ (reference sequence). The CDR3 loop reads CAGRASGSSYNEQFF. The CDR3 DNA sequence: TGTGCCGGGAGGGCTTCCGGGAGCTCCTACAATGAGCAGTTCTTC.

The table lists this clone with a few counts. This chain connects TRBV28 to TRBJ1-4; D perhaps matches TRBD1 (6 bases). The CDR3 length is 15 residues. Trimming shortened V by 7 bases and J by 5 bases, and 17 bases separated the two germline ends. Germline V lookup: CDR1 MDHEN, CDR2 SYDVKM. CDR3 amino acids: CASNHRQVLNEKLFF. DNA of the CDR3: TGTGCCAGCAACCACCGACAGGTACTAAATGAAAAACTGTTTTTT.

This rearrangement joins TRBV5-5 to TRBJ1-6; 8 positions agree with TRBD1. The CDR3 is 14 amino acids. Germline V CDR1 and CDR2: SGHKS, YYEKEE (reference sequence). Trimming at V came to 3 bases and at J to 8 bases, leaving 4 bases not matched to a gene. CDR3: CASSWGQEYSPLHF. CDR3 bases: TGTGCCAGCAGCTGGGGACAGGAGTATTCACCCCTCCACTTT.

The chain recombines TRBV13 with TRBJ1-4, with D possibly being TRBD1 (6 bases). The germline V gene has CDR1 PRHDT and CDR2 FYEKMQ (reference sequence). V lost 7 bases and J lost 8, with 20 bases in between. CDR3 length: 15 amino acids. The chain's CDR3 is CASNTLDSLEEKLFF. The CDR3 DNA follows: TGTGCCAGCAACACCCTGGACAGTTTGGAGGAAAAACTGTTTTTT.

This clone was counted a single time. The chain carries TRBV15 and TRBJ2-5; 11 bases match TRBD2. In germline, CDR1 is LNHNV, CDR2 YYDKDF (reference sequence). The V and J ends lost 3 bases and 7 bases, in that order; junction bases with no gene match: 16. CDR3 size: 18 residues. CDR3 sequence: CATSRHSGGGDLTGTQYF. The DNA of the CDR3 is TGTGCCACCAGCAGGCATAGCGGGGGGGGAGACCTGACCGGGACCCAGTACTTC. Supplemented by reference TRBV15 and TRBJ2-5, the full variable domain reads DAMVIQNPRYQVTQFGKPVTLSCSQTLNHNVMYWYQQKSSQAPKLLFHYYDKDFNNEADTPDNFQSRRPNTSFCFLDIRSPGLGDTAMYLCATSRHSGGGDLTGTQYFGPGTRLLVL.

This chain connects TRBV18 to TRBJ2-1; 9 nucleotides match TRBD2. The germline gives CDR1 KGHSH, CDR2 LQKENI. V gave up 3 bases and J gave up 0 bases; unmatched junction bases: 9. The CDR3 totals 18 residues. CDR3 sequence reads: CASSPLSGRYSSYNEQFF. CDR3 DNA: TGTGCCAGCTCACCCCTCAGCGGGAGGTACAGCTCCTACAATGAGCAGTTCTTC.

Points on this clone: The identical CDR3 is also encoded by other nucleotide sequences in the sample. This chain joins TRBV4-1 and TRBJ2-7; 12 nucleotides agree with TRBD2. This CDR3 is 14 amino acids long. J gave up 0 bases and V 7 bases, and 1 base lay outside the gene matches. The V gene's germline CDR1 is MGHRA and CDR2 YSYEKL. The CDR3 sequence is CASKTSGSSYEQYF. The DNA of the CDR3 is TGCGCCAGCAAGACTAGCGGGAGCTCCTACGAGCAGTACTTC.

On this clone itself: Sequence at one end of the junction differs from germline and may be a read error. The chain couples TRBV7-2 to TRBJ2-1; 9 nucleotides align to TRBD2. The CDR3 runs 16 residues. In germline, CDR1 is SGHTA, CDR2 FQGNSA. This CDR3 is CASSLDNILAGGECIF. In DNA form, the CDR3 reads TGTGCCAGCAGCTTAGATAATATATTGGCGGGAGGGGAGTGTATCTTC.

The rearrangement uses TRBV28 and TRBJ1-3; TRBD1 agrees at 9 bases. After removal of 7 bases from V and 4 bases from J, the junction contained 5 bases not matched to a gene. Germline lookup yields CDR1 MDHEN and CDR2 SYDVKM. The length of the CDR3 is 14 residues. CDR3: CASTGTGTGNTIYF. In nucleotides, the CDR3 is TGTGCCAGCACCGGGACAGGGACAGGAAACACCATATATTTT. Complete variable domain (other parts from reference TRBV28 and TRBJ1-3): DVKVTQSSRYLVKRTGEKVFLECVQDMDHENMFWYRQDPGLGLRLIYFSYDVKMKEKGDIPEGYSVSREKKERFSLILESASTNQTSMYLCASTGTGTGNTIYFGEGSWLTVV.

This clone was seen a single time. In nucleotides, the CDR3 is TGTGCCAGCAGCTCCGGGACTCGCGAGCAGTACTTC. Protein sequence: CASSSGTREQYF. The chain recombines TRBV6-5 with TRBJ2-7, with TRBD2 as a possible D gene (6 bases). The V end lost 6 bases, the J end lost 6 bases, and 12 bases lay between the germline ends. This CDR3 spans 12 amino acids. Germline loops: CDR1 MNHEY, CDR2 SVGAGI.

The chain joins TRBV11-2 to TRBJ1-4, with D possibly TRBD1 on 6 matching bases. Germline CDR1 SGHAT, CDR2 FQNNGV. The CDR3 runs 17 residues. The ends were cut back, 1 base at V and 8 bases at J, with 20 bases in the middle. This chain's CDR3 is CASSLGSMGDRREKLFF. CDR3 DNA: TGTGCCAGCAGCTTAGGTTCCATGGGTGACAGGCGAGAAAAACTGTTTTTT. The full variable domain, completed using reference TRBV11-2 and TRBJ1-4, is EAGVAQSPRYKIIEKRQSVAFWCNPISGHATLYWYQQILGQGPKLLIQFQNNGVVDDSQLPKDRFSAERLKGVDSTLKIQPAKLEDSAVYLCASSLGSMGDRREKLFFGSGTQLSVL.

V gene TRBV5-4 combines with J gene TRBJ2-2; 11 nucleotides align to TRBD2. The V gene end was trimmed by 0 bases and the J gene end by 1 base; junction bases not matched to a gene: 11. The CDR3 is made up of 20 amino acids. Germline V gene data show CDR1 as SGHNT and CDR2 as YYREEE (reference sequence). The CDR3 nucleotides read TGTGCCAGCAGCTTGGGTACCACTAGCGGGAGTAGAGGGAACACCGGGGAGCTGTTTTTT. Encoded protein: CASSLGTTSGSRGNTGELFF.

The chain carries TRBV11-3 and TRBJ2-2, with 9 bases fitting TRBD2. The CDR3 loop spans 16 amino acids. V lost 5 bases and J lost 0; bases outside the gene matches: 4. Germline-derived CDR1 and CDR2 are SGHNT and YENEEA. CDR3 coding DNA: TGTGCCAGCAGCCTTTCTAGCGGGACGAACACCGGGGAGCTGTTTTTT. Amino acids: CASSLSSGTNTGELFF.

This chain connects TRBV5-1 to TRBJ2-2, with 11 bases matching TRBD2. J was trimmed by 5 bases and V by 6 bases; bases with no gene match: 12. The CDR3 runs to 17 residues. Germline lookup yields CDR1 SGHRS and CDR2 YFSETQ. The CDR3 loop is CASKTSGSGAVTGELFF. DNA of the CDR3: TGCGCCAGCAAAACTAGCGGGAGTGGGGCCGTGACCGGGGAGCTGTTTTTT.

V is TRBV4-3 and J is TRBJ2-7, with D perhaps TRBD2 (5 bases). Trimming took 4 bases from V and 2 from J, leaving 12 bases between them. The CDR3 runs to 14 residues. Germline CDR1 and CDR2: LGHNA and YSLEER. In nucleotides, the CDR3 is TGCGCCAGCAGCCGGGAGCCTCAGACCTACGAGCAGTACTTC. This gives the protein CASSREPQTYEQYF.